This T cell receptor (beta chain) was recovered during a study of PD-L1 blockade in urothelial cancer. Study summary: Males with bladder-origin urothelial cancer made up about nine tenths of the roughly 29 patients. Samples came from 3 weeks, at the second dose, and 6 weeks into treatment. Peripheral blood specimens exhibited a median yield of around 130,000 T cells. Notes on the study in general: In blood sampled pretreatment, TCR clonality below the median predicted better survival.

Clones were sequenced by immunoSEQ multiplex PCR, and TCRdb holds only the in-frame ones, with some missing. This sample has 70,000 to 75,000 clones, with about 88% found just once. The CDR3 runs 15 residues. The ends lost 2 bases at V and 4 bases at J; junction bases unmatched: 4. The germline V gene encodes CDR1 SGHNT and CDR2 YYREEE (reference sequence). In the case of this clone: Its target is unknown.

Specimen: PBMCs, collected around atezolizumab (anti-PD-L1) treatment. The chain has TRBV5-4 and TRBJ2-3; 10 bases match TRBD1. The receptor was derived from a man aged 55-75 years with urothelial cancer. DNA of the CDR3: TGTGCCAGCAGCTTCGGAGGGACAGGGGCAGATACGCAGTATTTT. Amino acid sequence: CASSFGGTGADTQYF.